What follows are 7 T cell receptor beta chains derived from one specimen sequenced in a study of cytomegalovirus exposure and HLA in healthy donors (dated 2017 in TCRdb). Library preparation employed the immunoSEQ multiplex PCR assay. A mixture of 60 forward primers for TCR Vbeta segments and 13 reverse primers for TCR Jbeta segments was used in the multiplex PCR. The source is immuneACCESS, and TCRdb retained only in-frame sequences with V and J called. Part of the clones is not carried over; for the studies checked, unresolved V genes explain less than half of this, and the remainder is unexplained. Across this sample there are 110,000 to 150,000 clones, with nearly 80% seen only once. Clones ranked in the top ten supply about 5% of the sample. Sequencing was carried out using PBMCs. The source is a male donor in good health and CMV-seronegative.

In this sample, this clone turned up a few times. J is TRBJ2-1 and V is TRBV6-5; 7 nucleotides match TRBD1. V lost 4 bases, J lost 7 bases, and 13 bases stayed unmatched. The CDR3 covers 16 residues. CDR1 and CDR2 (germline): MNHEY, SVGAGI. In DNA, the CDR3 is TGTGCCAGCAGTTTAACCGGGACAGAGGTTGCAAATGAGCAGTTCTTC. Protein sequence: CASSLTGTEVANEQFF.

This chain uses TRBV30 with TRBJ2-1; 13 nucleotides line up with TRBD2. The CDR3 sequence is 13 residues long. CDR1 is GTSNPN and CDR2 is SVGIG in the germline V gene (reference sequence). V was clipped by 8 bases and J by 8 bases; unmatched bases: 6. CDR3 sequence (DNA): TGTGCCCGCACTAGCGGGGGGGCCTATGAGCAGTTCTTC. Protein product: CARTSGGAYEQFF.

The chain is built from TRBV7-2 and TRBJ2-3; D not certain. V gave up 5 bases and J gave up 3 bases, with 12 bases separating them. The CDR3 spans 14 residues. CDR1 SGHTA and CDR2 FQGNSA come from the germline V gene. The CDR3 DNA is TGTGCCAGCAGCCCATTCGCTAGTACAGATACGCAGTATTTT. Amino acids: CASSPFASTDTQYF.

The chain is built from TRBV11-2 and TRBJ1-1; 12 bases align to TRBD1. The J segment lost 5 bases and the V segment lost 5 bases, leaving 12 bases of the junction unmatched. CDR1 and CDR2 from the germline V gene are SGHAT and FQNNGV. CDR3 length equals 17 residues. CDR3 sequence (DNA): TGTGCCAGCAGCACCGGGACAGGGGGCAAGTGGGATACTGAAGCTTTCTTT. Translating gives CASSTGTGGKWDTEAFF.

The J gene is TRBJ1-1, the V gene TRBV6-5, with D possibly TRBD1 on 5 matching bases. Germline V lookup: CDR1 MNHEY, CDR2 SVGAGI. The CDR3 has 14 residues. Trimming cost V 0 bases and J 4 bases, with 9 bases left between them. Here the CDR3 DNA reads TGTGCCAGCAGTTACTCCCCGGGGGGCACTGAAGCTTTCTTT. Amino acid sequence: CASSYSPGGTEAFF.

The chain uses TRBV5-4 and TRBJ1-1; 11 nucleotides align to TRBD1. V lost 6 bases to trimming and J lost 7 bases; unmatched junction nucleotides: 8. The CDR3 has 14 amino acids. The germline V gene has CDR1 SGHNT and CDR2 YYREEE (reference sequence). The CDR3 spells CASTSRTGGSEAFF. CDR3 bases: TGTGCCAGCACCTCGAGGACAGGGGGCAGTGAAGCTTTCTTT.

V is TRBV27 and J is TRBJ2-7, with a possible D match to TRBD2 (6 bases). CDR1 and CDR2 from the germline V gene are MNHEY and SMNVEV (reference sequence). V shed 2 bases and J shed 5 bases, with 10 bases lying between them. The CDR3 contains 13 residues. CDR3: CASSLGGRNEQYF. CDR3 DNA sequence: TGTGCCAGCAGTTTAGGAGGGAGGAACGAGCAGTACTTC.